This T cell receptor (beta chain) derives from a study of beta chain features in type 1 diabetes. Looking at the study overall: Comparable age, gender and cell yields were observed in patients relative to healthy donors.

Study-wide findings and caveats: In comparison with healthy donors, patients had naive, central memory and Treg TCRB repertoires that appeared more similar.

V dropped 11 bases and J dropped 2 bases, with 12 bases sitting between them. Germline V gene sequence: CDR1 SEHNR, CDR2 FQNEAQ (reference sequence). This CDR3 has 12 amino acids. This clone occurred many times. Its specificity is unknown. Of the isolated RNA, all was reverse transcribed, and so the sequenced material was expressed TCRB transcripts. Libraries were prepared by immunoSEQ multiplex PCR; TCRdb keeps only in-frame clonotypes and omits some of them. The sample lists 150,000 to 190,000 clones, about 8.5% occurring once. The chain has TRBV7-9 and TRBJ2-5, with no clear D. The source is a man younger than 30 in good health. Sequencing was carried out using central memory CD4+ T cells from blood. The chain's CDR3 is CASRSQQETQYF. As DNA, the CDR3 is TGTGCCTCCCGTAGCCAACAAGAGACCCAGTACTTC.